This T cell receptor (beta chain) emerged from a study of cytomegalovirus exposure and HLA in healthy donors. Regarding this clone: What it recognizes is unknown.

CDR3 length: 16 amino acids. It was with 60 Vbeta and 13 Jbeta primers that the PCR ran. Sequencing was performed with immunoSEQ multiplex PCR; in TCRdb, only in-frame clones are kept and a portion is missing. The data show 70,000 to 90,000 clones, with more than 70% seen just once and more than 3.5% held by the top ten. Overall study findings and caveats: The majority of TCR sequences were rare, yet some public TCRs appeared in many donors. It was reported in a later analysis that an Asian-associated ancestry cluster showed fewer N-insertions than the approximately 670-donor mean.

The chain links TRBV21-1 to TRBJ1-1; TRBD1 was called by the table and not checked on the DNA. TRBV21-1 is marked as a pseudogene. The receptor comes from a man between 60 and 75 years old in good health and CMV-seronegative. The sample comprised PBMCs. The CDR3 DNA is TGTGCCAGCAGCAAAGGCAAGACGACAGGGGGGACTGAAGCTTTCTTT. Residues: CASSKGKTTGGTEAFF.